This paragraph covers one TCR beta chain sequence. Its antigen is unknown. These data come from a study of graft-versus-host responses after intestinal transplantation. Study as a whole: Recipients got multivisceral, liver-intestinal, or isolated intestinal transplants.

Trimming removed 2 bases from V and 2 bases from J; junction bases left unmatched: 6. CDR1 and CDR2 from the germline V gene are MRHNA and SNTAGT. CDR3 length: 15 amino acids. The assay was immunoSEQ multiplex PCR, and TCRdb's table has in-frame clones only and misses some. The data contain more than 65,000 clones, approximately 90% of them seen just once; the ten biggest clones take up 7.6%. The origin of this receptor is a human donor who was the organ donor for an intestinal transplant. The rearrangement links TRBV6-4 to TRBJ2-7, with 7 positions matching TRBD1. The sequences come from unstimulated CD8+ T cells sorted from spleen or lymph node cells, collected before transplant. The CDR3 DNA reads TGTGCCAGCAGTGACGCCAAGGACAGGACCTACGAGCAGTACTTC. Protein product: CASSDAKDRTYEQYF.